The T cell receptor (beta chain) described here comes from a study of blood T cells in healthy people across ages. A second roughly 6 to 11 cycle PCR used barcoded and J-beta primers. From the 5' RACE reads, TCRdb called clonotypes with MiXCR, one entry per CDR3 protein. The sample lists around 820,000 distinct CDR3 sequences, 20% to 30% occurring once. The CDR3 contains 11 residues. V was pared by 5 bases and J by 10 bases, with 4 bases of the junction left unmatched. This clonotype occurred a few times. This sample also appeared in a second study, on T cells of mothers and their children.

The clonotype comes from a boy aged 5-17 years in good health. The V call is TRBV12-3 or TRBV12-4, the J call TRBJ2-5; 7 bases map to TRBD2. The source material was blood. This CDR3 reads CASSLGGVQYF. CDR3 nucleotides: TGTGCCAGCAGTCTTGGGGGGGTCCAGTACTTC.